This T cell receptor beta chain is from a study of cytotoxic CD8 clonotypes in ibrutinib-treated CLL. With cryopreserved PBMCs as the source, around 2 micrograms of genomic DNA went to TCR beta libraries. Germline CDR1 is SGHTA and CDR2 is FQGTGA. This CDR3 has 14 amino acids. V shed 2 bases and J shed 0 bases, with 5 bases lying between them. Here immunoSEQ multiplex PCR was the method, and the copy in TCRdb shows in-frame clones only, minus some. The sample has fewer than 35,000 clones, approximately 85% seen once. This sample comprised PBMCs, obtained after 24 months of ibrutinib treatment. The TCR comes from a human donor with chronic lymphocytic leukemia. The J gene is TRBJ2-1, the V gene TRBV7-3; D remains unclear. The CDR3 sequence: CASSLSGSYNEQFF. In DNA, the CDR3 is TGTGCCAGCAGCTTATCAGGCTCCTACAATGAGCAGTTCTTC.